What follows are 18 T cell receptor beta chains derived from one specimen sequenced in a study of blood T cells in healthy people across ages. For the second PCR, which ran for about 6 to 11 cycles, a sample-barcoded 5' primer and a J-beta primer mix were used. TCRdb recomputed calls from the 5' RACE reads with MiXCR, one row per CDR3 protein. The sample records roughly 1,500,000 distinct CDR3 sequences, 42% being singletons. Input material: blood. The receptor set was obtained from a woman younger than 30 in good health.

Only a few counts were recorded for this clonotype. V usage is TRBV28 and J usage is TRBJ1-5; 9 nucleotides line up with TRBD1. The CDR3 sequence is 15 residues long. The trim removed 8 bases at V and 9 bases at J, leaving 14 bases unmatched. Germline V gene data show CDR1 as MDHEN and CDR2 as SYDVKM. DNA for the CDR3: TGTGCCAGCGCCCAACAGGGGGCCTTGGCCGGGCCCCAGCATTTT. Residues: CASAQQGALAGPQHF.

The V call is TRBV9, the J call TRBJ2-5; the match to TRBD2 covers 10 bases. After removal of 0 bases from V and 4 bases from J, the junction contained 3 bases not matched to a gene. The germline gives CDR1 SGDLS, CDR2 YYNGEE. This CDR3 has 15 amino acids. The CDR3 region has the DNA TGTGCCAGCAGCGTAGAGGGGACTAGCGTAGAGACCCAGTACTTC. Amino acids: CASSVEGTSVETQYF.

V usage is TRBV4-1 and J usage is TRBJ2-5; 10 nucleotides agree with TRBD2. Trimming removed 4 bases from V and 5 bases from J; junction bases left unmatched: 13. Germline lookup yields CDR1 MGHRA and CDR2 YSYEKL. The CDR3 extends over 17 amino acids. CDR3 loop: CASSPQDLAGVLETQYF. The CDR3 DNA sequence: TGCGCCAGCAGCCCTCAAGATCTAGCGGGGGTCCTCGAGACCCAGTACTTC.

The CDR3 bases are TGTGCCAGCAGCTTTCCCTTACTAGCGGGAGAAGAGACCCAGTACTTC. Translating it yields CASSFPLLAGEETQYF. The gene calls are TRBV7-2 and TRBJ2-5; 11 bases are a match to TRBD2. Per germline, CDR1 SGHTA and CDR2 FQGNSA. This CDR3 has 16 residues. The V segment lost 3 bases and the J segment 3 bases; nucleotides outside the gene matches: 6.

The table lists this clonotype with a few counts. This chain uses TRBV20-1 with TRBJ2-1; D call uncertain. With 5 bases removed from V and 5 bases from J, the gap between germline ends came to 13 bases. CDR3 length equals 13 residues. CDR1 and CDR2 from the germline V gene are DFQATT and SNEGSKA (reference sequence). The CDR3 loop is CSALGFGDNEQFF. CDR3 sequence (DNA): TGCAGTGCTCTAGGCTTTGGGGACAATGAGCAGTTCTTC.

This rearrangement joins TRBV5-1 to TRBJ2-7, with 9 bases identical to TRBD1. Trimming cost V 4 bases and J 0 bases; bases outside gene matches: 20. Looked up from germline, CDR1 is SGHRS and CDR2 is YFSETQ. The CDR3 is 20 residues long. CDR3 sequence reads: CASSPEPGQGPFGSSYEQYF. The DNA of the CDR3 is TGCGCCAGCAGCCCTGAGCCGGGACAGGGCCCTTTTGGGAGCTCCTACGAGCAGTACTTC.

This clonotype appeared a few times. V usage is TRBV29-1 and J usage is TRBJ2-1, with 7 bases fitting TRBD2. This CDR3 has 15 amino acids. Per germline, CDR1 SQVTM and CDR2 ANQGSEA. The V segment lost 6 bases and the J segment 6 bases; nucleotides outside the gene matches: 14. The CDR3 DNA sequence: TGCAGCGTCGGGTTGGGGCGGGAGACCCCCAATGAGCAGTTCTTC. It translates to CSVGLGRETPNEQFF.

A single count supports this clonotype. This rearrangement joins TRBV30 to TRBJ1-1; D call uncertain. V was trimmed by 1 base and J by 0 bases, leaving 6 bases between them. The CDR3 is made up of 13 amino acids. CDR1 is GTSNPN and CDR2 is SVGIG in the germline V gene (reference sequence). In DNA form, the CDR3 reads TGTGCCTGGAGTGAACAGTTGAACACTGAAGCTTTCTTT. The encoded protein is CAWSEQLNTEAFF.

This clonotype was seen only a few times. This rearrangement joins TRBV12-3 or TRBV12-4 to TRBJ2-3; 14 bases are shared with TRBD2. V shed 7 bases and J 1 base; nucleotides not matched to a gene: 10. The length of the CDR3 is 18 residues. DNA of the CDR3: TGTGCCAGCACCCAGACTAGCGGGAGGGCCGGGGGCACAGATACGCAGTATTTT. Translated, it gives CASTQTSGRAGGTDTQYF.

The rearrangement uses TRBV24-1 and TRBJ2-2; a weak D match, TRBD1 (5 bases). CDR3 size: 17 residues. The ends were cut back, 3 bases at V and 0 bases at J, with 13 bases in the middle. Germline CDR1 and CDR2: KGHDR and SFDVKD. CDR3 loop: CATSDVDSYTNTGELFF. The CDR3 nucleotides read TGTGCCACCAGTGATGTTGACAGCTATACGAACACCGGGGAGCTGTTTTTT.

This clonotype has a handful of counts. V usage is TRBV6-1 and J usage is TRBJ1-2; the match to TRBD1 covers 7 bases. Trimming removed 6 bases from V and 2 bases from J; junction bases left unmatched: 12. The length of the CDR3 is 16 residues. Germline V lookup: CDR1 MNHNS, CDR2 SASEGT. The CDR3 is CASSASPTGPNYGYTF. For the CDR3, the DNA is TGTGCCAGCAGCGCCAGTCCGACAGGGCCCAACTATGGCTACACCTTC.

The chain carries TRBV10-3 and TRBJ1-5; TRBD1 might be the D (5 bases). Germline loops: CDR1 ENHRY, CDR2 SYGVKD. This CDR3 has 15 residues. V lost 6 bases to trimming and J lost 4 bases, with 16 bases between them. The CDR3 here is CAISGSRGSNQPQHF. The DNA for the CDR3 is TGTGCCATCAGCGGATCTCGGGGGTCAAATCAGCCCCAGCATTTT.

The rearrangement links TRBV6-5 to TRBJ1-2; 8 positions match TRBD1. CDR1 MNHEY and CDR2 SVGAGI come from the germline V gene. V dropped 9 bases and J dropped 4; count of bases not matched to a gene: 10. This CDR3 region has 14 residues. CDR3 nucleotide sequence: TGTGCCAGTACCCGGACAGGGTACGCCTATGGCTACACCTTC. The encoded protein is CASTRTGYAYGYTF.

The V call is TRBV11-2, the J call TRBJ2-3; the D gene could be TRBD1 or TRBD2 (6 bases each). Per the germline V gene, CDR1 is SGHAT and CDR2 is FQNNGV. This CDR3 is built from 17 residues. V was pared by 4 bases and J by 4 bases, with 21 bases between. The CDR3 coding sequence is TGTGCCAGCAGCTCACGAGAAAAGGGGGGCATCCCAGATACGCAGTATTTT. This sequence encodes CASSSREKGGIPDTQYF.

A few counts support this clonotype. V gene TRBV20-1 combines with J gene TRBJ1-1; D is possibly TRBD1 (5 bases). V was cut by 3 bases and J by 2 bases, with 13 bases left in between. This CDR3 is built from 14 residues. In germline, CDR1 is DFQATT, CDR2 SNEGSKA (reference sequence). The CDR3 sequence: CSASQGRENTEAFF. The CDR3 DNA sequence: TGCAGTGCTAGTCAGGGCAGGGAAAACACTGAAGCTTTCTTT.

The rearrangement joins TRBV6-1 to TRBJ2-3, with 9 positions matching TRBD2. Germline lookup yields CDR1 MNHNS and CDR2 SASEGT. Trimming at V came to 1 base and at J to 2 bases, leaving 10 bases not matched to a gene. The CDR3 runs 18 residues. The CDR3 bases are TGTGCCAGCAGTGAAGGGACTAGCGCCCTTCAACACACAGATACGCAGTATTTT. Residues: CASSEGTSALQHTDTQYF.

This clonotype has just a few counts. This chain joins TRBV10-3 and TRBJ2-1, with TRBD2 matching 8 bases. The J call is uncertain, as TRBJ2-7 better fits the DNA end. The CDR3 has 16 residues. The germline V gene encodes CDR1 ENHRY and CDR2 SYGVKD. CDR3 DNA: TGTGCCATCAGTGATCCAAGCGGGGGCTCCTACAATGAGCAGTACTTC. Its protein product is CAISDPSGGSYNEQYF.

The V gene is TRBV20-1, the J gene TRBJ1-1; D gene ambiguous. The CDR3 runs to 13 residues. Between the trimmed V and J ends, which lost 2 bases and 0 bases, there was a span of 7 bases. Germline V gene lookup returns CDR1 DFQATT and CDR2 SNEGSKA (reference sequence). Here the CDR3 reads CSARRQVNTEAFF. The DNA for the CDR3 is TGCAGTGCTAGACGGCAGGTGAACACTGAAGCTTTCTTT.